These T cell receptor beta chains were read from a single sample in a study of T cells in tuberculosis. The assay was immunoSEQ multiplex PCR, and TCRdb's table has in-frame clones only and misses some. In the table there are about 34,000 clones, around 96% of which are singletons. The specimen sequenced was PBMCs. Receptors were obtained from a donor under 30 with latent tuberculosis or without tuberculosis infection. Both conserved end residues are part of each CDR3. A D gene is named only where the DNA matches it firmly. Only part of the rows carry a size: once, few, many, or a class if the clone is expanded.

CDR3 DNA: TGTGCCAGCACCCCAGACATCTTATTAACCGGGGAGCTGTTTTTT
CDR3 protein: CASTPDILLTGELFF
D gene: .
V gene: TRBV27
J gene: TRBJ2-2
clone size: .
CDR3 length: 15

CDR3 DNA: TGTGCCAGCAGTTTGGTCGCAGGTCACACTGAAGCTTTCTTT
CDR3 protein: CASSLVAGHTEAFF
D gene: .
V gene: TRBV27
J gene: TRBJ1-1
clone size: .
CDR3 length: 14

CDR3 DNA: TGTGCAAGTCTTCGGGGGGCCTATGGCTACACCTTC
CDR3 protein: CASLRGAYGYTF
D gene: .
V gene: TRBV12-2
J gene: TRBJ1-2
clone size: .
CDR3 length: 12

CDR3 DNA: TGCGCCAGCAGCTTGGGAGGTTCCCACGCTAACTATGGCTACACCTTC
CDR3 protein: CASSLGGSHANYGYTF
D gene: .
V gene: TRBV5-1
J gene: TRBJ1-2
clone size: once
CDR3 length: 16

CDR3 DNA: TGTGCCAGCAGTGAAGGGACAGGATACACTGAAGCTTTCTTT
CDR3 protein: CASSEGTGYTEAFF
D gene: TRBD1
V gene: TRBV2
J gene: TRBJ1-1
clone size: .
CDR3 length: 14

CDR3 DNA: TGCGCCAGCAGCAAACTACGCAGGGAAGGGGATGGCTACACCTTC
CDR3 protein: CASSKLRREGDGYTF
D gene: .
V gene: TRBV4-1
J gene: TRBJ1-2
clone size: .
CDR3 length: 15

CDR3 DNA: TGTGCCAGCAGTTTATTTGGACAGGGGGCTACTTATGGCTACACCTTC
CDR3 protein: CASSLFGQGATYGYTF
D gene: TRBD1
V gene: TRBV28
J gene: TRBJ1-2
clone size: .
CDR3 length: 16

CDR3 DNA: TGTGCCAGCAGTTACGGACTGGATGTCGAGCAGTACTTC
CDR3 protein: CASSYGLDVEQYF
D gene: .
V gene: TRBV6-6
J gene: TRBJ2-7
clone size: .
CDR3 length: 13

CDR3 DNA: TGTGCCATCAGCAAAACCGGGCCTACGGGGGAGACCCAGTACTTC
CDR3 protein: CAISKTGPTGETQYF
D gene: .
V gene: TRBV10-3
J gene: TRBJ2-5
clone size: once
CDR3 length: 15

CDR3 DNA: TGTGCCAGCAGCACGGGACTAGGTTACGAGCAGTACTTC
CDR3 protein: CASSTGLGYEQYF
D gene: TRBD2
V gene: TRBV5-4
J gene: TRBJ2-7
clone size: .
CDR3 length: 13

CDR3 DNA: TGTGCCAGTAGCAGGGACAGGGCAAACTACAATGAGCAGTTCTTC
CDR3 protein: CASSRDRANYNEQFF
D gene: TRBD1
V gene: TRBV5-4
J gene: TRBJ2-1
clone size: .
CDR3 length: 15

CDR3 DNA: TGTGCCAGCAGTGAACCCGCGGATACGCAGTATTTT
CDR3 protein: CASSEPADTQYF
D gene: .
V gene: TRBV6-1
J gene: TRBJ2-3
clone size: .
CDR3 length: 12

CDR3 DNA: TGTGCTAGTGGTTTGGTACGTGACAGGGGTCAAGAGACCCAGTACTTC
CDR3 protein: CASGLVRDRGQETQYF
D gene: TRBD1
V gene: TRBV12-5
J gene: TRBJ2-5
clone size: .
CDR3 length: 16

CDR3 DNA: TGTGCCAGCTCTCTGGACAGGGGATGGGGCACTGAAGCTTTCTTT
CDR3 protein: CASSLDRGWGTEAFF
D gene: TRBD1
V gene: TRBV18
J gene: TRBJ1-1
clone size: .
CDR3 length: 15

CDR3 DNA: TGTGCCAGCAGCTTAGGAGCGGGCGGTCGGGGAACCCAGTACTTC
CDR3 protein: CASSLGAGGRGTQYF
D gene: .
V gene: TRBV7-2
J gene: TRBJ2-5
clone size: .
CDR3 length: 15

CDR3 DNA: TGTGCCAGCAGTTACAGGGGTTACAATCAGCCCCAGCATTTT
CDR3 protein: CASSYRGYNQPQHF
D gene: .
V gene: TRBV6-5
J gene: TRBJ1-5
clone size: .
CDR3 length: 14

CDR3 DNA: TGTGCCTGGAGTTTCCGGGACAGGGTGGTAGAGACCCAGTACTTC
CDR3 protein: CAWSFRDRVVETQYF
D gene: TRBD1
V gene: TRBV30
J gene: TRBJ2-5
clone size: .
CDR3 length: 15

CDR3 DNA: TGTGCCAGCAGTGGCGGCCGGGAGCTGTTTTTT
CDR3 protein: CASSGGRELFF
D gene: .
V gene: TRBV6-5
J gene: TRBJ2-2
clone size: .
CDR3 length: 11

CDR3 DNA: TGTGCCAGCAGCACACCCGATCAGCCCCAGCATTTT
CDR3 protein: CASSTPDQPQHF
D gene: .
V gene: TRBV2
J gene: TRBJ1-5
clone size: .
CDR3 length: 12

CDR3 DNA: TGTGCCAGCAGTGAGTTTGGACAGGTCTATGGCTACACCTTC
CDR3 protein: CASSEFGQVYGYTF
D gene: TRBD1
V gene: TRBV2
J gene: TRBJ1-2
clone size: .
CDR3 length: 14

CDR3 DNA: TGTGCCAGCAGACTGAGACAGCTTGATGAGCAGTTCTTC
CDR3 protein: CASRLRQLDEQFF
D gene: .
V gene: TRBV6-5
J gene: TRBJ2-1
clone size: .
CDR3 length: 13

CDR3 DNA: TGTGCCAGCAGCCTACCCGGGACTACCATTAGAAATGAGCAGTTCTTC
CDR3 protein: CASSLPGTTIRNEQFF
D gene: TRBD2
V gene: TRBV9
J gene: TRBJ2-1
clone size: .
CDR3 length: 16

CDR3 DNA: TGTGCCAGCAGCCGGGGACAGGGGGCGTATGGTGAGACCCAGTACTTC
CDR3 protein: CASSRGQGAYGETQYF
D gene: TRBD1
V gene: TRBV5-6
J gene: TRBJ2-5
clone size: .
CDR3 length: 16

CDR3 DNA: TGCGCCAGCAGCCAAGAGTTAATAACTGGGAGCGAGCAGTACTTC
CDR3 protein: CASSQELITGSEQYF
D gene: .
V gene: TRBV4-1
J gene: TRBJ2-7
clone size: medium-sized
CDR3 length: 15

CDR3 DNA: TGCGCCAGCAGCTGGGCAGCGGGAGTCGGAGAGACCCAGTACTTC
CDR3 protein: CASSWAAGVGETQYF
D gene: TRBD2
V gene: TRBV5-1
J gene: TRBJ2-5
clone size: .
CDR3 length: 15

CDR3 DNA: TGTGCCAGCAGCCAAGTTTTTTCTGGCGGGCCAGAGCAGTTCTTC
CDR3 protein: CASSQVFSGGPEQFF
D gene: .
V gene: TRBV4-2
J gene: TRBJ2-1
clone size: .
CDR3 length: 15

CDR3 DNA: TGCGCCAGCAGCCCGGGACAGGAGAATCAGCCCCAGCATTTT
CDR3 protein: CASSPGQENQPQHF
D gene: TRBD1
V gene: TRBV5-1
J gene: TRBJ1-5
clone size: .
CDR3 length: 14

CDR3 DNA: TGTGCCAGTAGCGTCTCACCGGGGCAAGCGGGAGAAAAACTGTTTTTT
CDR3 protein: CASSVSPGQAGEKLFF
D gene: .
V gene: TRBV5-4
J gene: TRBJ1-4
clone size: .
CDR3 length: 16

CDR3 DNA: TGTGCCAGCAGCCCTCTGGACAGGACCGGGGAGCTGTTTTTT
CDR3 protein: CASSPLDRTGELFF
D gene: TRBD1
V gene: TRBV11-1
J gene: TRBJ2-2
clone size: .
CDR3 length: 14

CDR3 DNA: TGTGCCAGTAGTATAGGGAGACAGTTTAATCAGCCCCAGCATTTT
CDR3 protein: CASSIGRQFNQPQHF
D gene: .
V gene: TRBV19
J gene: TRBJ1-5
clone size: once
CDR3 length: 15

CDR3 DNA: TGTGCCAGTAGTTCCCGCGCCTTTTCCACTAGCACAGATACGCAGTATTTT
CDR3 protein: CASSSRAFSTSTDTQYF
D gene: .
V gene: TRBV19
J gene: TRBJ2-3
clone size: .
CDR3 length: 17

CDR3 DNA: TGTGCCAGCAGCCAGGACATGTCCGGTGAGCAGTTCTTC
CDR3 protein: CASSQDMSGEQFF
D gene: .
V gene: TRBV2
J gene: TRBJ2-1
clone size: .
CDR3 length: 13